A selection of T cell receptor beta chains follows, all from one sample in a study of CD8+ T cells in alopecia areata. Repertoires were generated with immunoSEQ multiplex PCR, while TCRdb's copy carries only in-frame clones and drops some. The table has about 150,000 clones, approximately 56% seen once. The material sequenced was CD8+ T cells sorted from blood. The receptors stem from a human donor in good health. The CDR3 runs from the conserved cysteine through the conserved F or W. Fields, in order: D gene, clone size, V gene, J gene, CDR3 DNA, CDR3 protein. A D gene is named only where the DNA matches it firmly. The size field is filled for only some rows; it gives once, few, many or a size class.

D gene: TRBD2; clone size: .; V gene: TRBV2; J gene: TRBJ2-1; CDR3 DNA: TGTGCCAGCAGTGAACGAGAGCGGGGGTCCTACAATGAGCAGTTCTTC; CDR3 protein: CASSERERGSYNEQFF
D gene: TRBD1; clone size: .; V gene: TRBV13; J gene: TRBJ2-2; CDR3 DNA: TGTGCCAGCAGCTACAGGGGGGACACCGGGGAGCTGTTTTTT; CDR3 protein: CASSYRGDTGELFF
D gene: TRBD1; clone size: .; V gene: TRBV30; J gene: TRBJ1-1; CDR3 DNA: TGTGCCTGGAGTGTAGGGACAGACCGAGCTTTCTTT; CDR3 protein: CAWSVGTDRAFF
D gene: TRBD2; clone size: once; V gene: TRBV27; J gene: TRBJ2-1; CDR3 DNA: TGTGCCAGCAGCCTAGCGGGAGAAGGAAATGAGCAGTTCTTC; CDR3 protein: CASSLAGEGNEQFF
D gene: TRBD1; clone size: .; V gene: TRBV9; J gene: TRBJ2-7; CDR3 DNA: TGTGCCAGCAGCGTAACGGGACAGGGGTCCTACGAGCAGTACTTC; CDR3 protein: CASSVTGQGSYEQYF
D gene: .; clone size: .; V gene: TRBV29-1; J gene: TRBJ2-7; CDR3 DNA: TGCAGCGTTGGTCCAGGAACGTCCTACGAGCAGTACTTC; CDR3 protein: CSVGPGTSYEQYF
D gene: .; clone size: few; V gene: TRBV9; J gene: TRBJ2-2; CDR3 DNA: TGTGCCAGCAGGGAGAACACCGGGGAGCTGTTTTTT; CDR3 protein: CASRENTGELFF
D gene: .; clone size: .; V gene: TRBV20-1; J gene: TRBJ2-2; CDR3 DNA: TGCAGTGTCCTCGACAGCGGGGAGCTGTTTTTT; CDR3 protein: CSVLDSGELFF
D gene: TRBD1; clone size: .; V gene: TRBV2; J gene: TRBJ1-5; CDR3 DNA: TGTGCCAGCACCGAGCGTCAGGGGGCGGATCAGCCCCAGCATTTT; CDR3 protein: CASTERQGADQPQHF
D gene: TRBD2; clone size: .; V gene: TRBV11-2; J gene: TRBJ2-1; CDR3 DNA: TGTGCCATCCCGGGGGTAGCGGGAGGTTTTGATGAGCAGTTCTTC; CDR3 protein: CAIPGVAGGFDEQFF
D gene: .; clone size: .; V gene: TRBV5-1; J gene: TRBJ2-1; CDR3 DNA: TGCGCCAGCAGCTTCCGTGGGGACGAGGGTTGGGTCGGGAACAATGAGCAGTTCTTC; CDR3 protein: CASSFRGDEGWVGNNEQFF
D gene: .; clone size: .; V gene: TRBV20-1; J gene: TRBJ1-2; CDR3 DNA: TGCAGTGCTCCAGGACTAAATGGCTACACCTTC; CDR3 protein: CSAPGLNGYTF
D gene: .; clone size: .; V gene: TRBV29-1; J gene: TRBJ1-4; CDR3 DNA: TGCAGCGCAAGACCCCAAAGAAATGAAAAACTGTTTTTT; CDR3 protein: CSARPQRNEKLFF
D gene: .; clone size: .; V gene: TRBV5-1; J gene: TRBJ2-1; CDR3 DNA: TGCGCCAGCAGCTTGGCAGGGAATGAGCAGTTCTTC; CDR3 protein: CASSLAGNEQFF
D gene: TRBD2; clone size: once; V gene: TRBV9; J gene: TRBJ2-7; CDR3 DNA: TGTGCCAGCAGCTTTAGGACTAGCCCAACCTACGAGCAGTACTTC; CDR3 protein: CASSFRTSPTYEQYF
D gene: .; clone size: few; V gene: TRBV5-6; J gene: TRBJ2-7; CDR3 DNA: TGTGCCAGCAGCTTGTCCATTAGCGACGGATTCTCCTACGAGCAGTACTTC; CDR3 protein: CASSLSISDGFSYEQYF
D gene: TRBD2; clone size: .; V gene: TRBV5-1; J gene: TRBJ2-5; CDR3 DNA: TGCGCCAGCAGCTTGGGCCTAGCGGGAGCCCAAGAGACCCAGTACTTC; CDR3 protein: CASSLGLAGAQETQYF
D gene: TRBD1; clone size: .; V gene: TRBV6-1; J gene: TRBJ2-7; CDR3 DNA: TGTGCCAGCAGGATAGGACAGGGTTCCTACGAGCAGTACTTC; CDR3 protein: CASRIGQGSYEQYF
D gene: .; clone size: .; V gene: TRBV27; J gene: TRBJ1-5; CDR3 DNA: TGTGCCAGCAGTTTAGTTGGGGAGCCCCAGCATTTT; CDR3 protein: CASSLVGEPQHF
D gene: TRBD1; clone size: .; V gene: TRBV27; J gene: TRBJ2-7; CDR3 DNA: TGTGCCAGCAGTTCGGGACAGGACTCCTACGAGCAGTACTTC; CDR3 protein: CASSSGQDSYEQYF
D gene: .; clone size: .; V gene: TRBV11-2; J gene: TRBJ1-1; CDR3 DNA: TGTGCCAGCAGGGGACTGACGAGTTTGAACACTGAAGCTTTCTTT; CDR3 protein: CASRGLTSLNTEAFF
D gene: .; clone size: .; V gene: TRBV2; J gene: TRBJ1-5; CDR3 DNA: TGTGCCAGCAGTGAACAGGGAAGCAATCAGCCCCAGCATTTT; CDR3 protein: CASSEQGSNQPQHF
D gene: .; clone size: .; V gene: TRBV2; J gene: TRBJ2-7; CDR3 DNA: TGTGCCAGCAGAAGCGACTACGAGCAGTACTTC; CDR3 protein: CASRSDYEQYF
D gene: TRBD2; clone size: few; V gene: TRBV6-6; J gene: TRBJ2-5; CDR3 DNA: TGTGCCAGCAGCCTACTAGCGGTTCTTGGGGAGACCCAGTACTTC; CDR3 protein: CASSLLAVLGETQYF
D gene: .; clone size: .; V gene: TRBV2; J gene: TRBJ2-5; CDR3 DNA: TGTGCCAGCAGTGAAGGTAGAGAAGAAGAGACCCAGTACTTC; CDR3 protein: CASSEGREEETQYF
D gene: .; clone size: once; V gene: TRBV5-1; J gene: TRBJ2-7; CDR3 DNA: TGCGCCAGCAGCTTGGCGGACGAGCAGTACTTC; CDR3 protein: CASSLADEQYF
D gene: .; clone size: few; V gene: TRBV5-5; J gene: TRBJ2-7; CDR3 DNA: TGTGCCAGCAGCAGGAGGGGCGGGGAGCAGTACTTC; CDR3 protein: CASSRRGGEQYF
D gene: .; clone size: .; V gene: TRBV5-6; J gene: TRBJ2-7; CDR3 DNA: TGTGCCAGCAGCTTGGGGGGCGGCTCTTACTACGAGCAGTACTTC; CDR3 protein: CASSLGGGSYYEQYF
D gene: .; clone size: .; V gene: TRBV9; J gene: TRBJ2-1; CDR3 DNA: TGTGCCAGCAGCCCCGGTGCCGGGATGATCAATGAGCAGTTCTTC; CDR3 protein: CASSPGAGMINEQFF
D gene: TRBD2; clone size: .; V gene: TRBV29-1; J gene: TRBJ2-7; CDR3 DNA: TGCAGTGCCCGACTAGCGGGAGGGCCGTACGAGCAGTACTTC; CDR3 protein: CSARLAGGPYEQYF
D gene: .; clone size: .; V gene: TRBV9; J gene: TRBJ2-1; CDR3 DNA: .; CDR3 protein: CASSVSLRGDEQFF
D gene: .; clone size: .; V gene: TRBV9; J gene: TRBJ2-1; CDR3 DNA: TGTGCCAGCAGCGTGAACCGACTCGCCGATGAGCAGTTCTTC; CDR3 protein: CASSVNRLADEQFF
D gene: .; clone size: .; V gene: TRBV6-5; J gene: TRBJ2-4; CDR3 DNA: TGTGCCAGCAGTTACTCCACAGGGTTAGCCAAAAACATTCAGTACTTC; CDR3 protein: CASSYSTGLAKNIQYF
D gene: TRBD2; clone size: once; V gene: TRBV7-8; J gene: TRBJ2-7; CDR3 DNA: TGTGCCAGCAGCCTACTAGCGGGGCGCTACGAGCAGTACTTC; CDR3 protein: CASSLLAGRYEQYF
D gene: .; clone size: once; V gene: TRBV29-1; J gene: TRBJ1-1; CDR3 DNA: TGCAGCGTGGTGGGGATAGGGAGGTTTGAAGCTTTCTTT; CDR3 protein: CSVVGIGRFEAFF
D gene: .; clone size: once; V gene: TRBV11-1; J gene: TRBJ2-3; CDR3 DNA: TGTGCCAGCAGCTTAGCGGCGGTAGCGACAGATACGCAGTATTTT; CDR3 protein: CASSLAAVATDTQYF
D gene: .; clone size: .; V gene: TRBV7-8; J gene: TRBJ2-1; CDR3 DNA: TGTGCCAGCAGCTTAGCTCCTAGCGCTGCGCACAATGAGCAGTTCTTC; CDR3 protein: CASSLAPSAAHNEQFF
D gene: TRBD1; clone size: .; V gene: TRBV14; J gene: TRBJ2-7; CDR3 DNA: TGTGCCAGCAGCCAAACAGGGGTGGGCCACGAGCAGTACTTC; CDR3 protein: CASSQTGVGHEQYF
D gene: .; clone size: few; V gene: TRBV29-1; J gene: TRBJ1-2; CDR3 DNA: TGCAGCGTTGAAGGACGTCGTGGCTACACCTTC; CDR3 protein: CSVEGRRGYTF
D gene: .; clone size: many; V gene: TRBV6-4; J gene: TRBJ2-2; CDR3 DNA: TGTGCCAGCAGTGTCGACACCTCCACCGGGGAGCTGTTTTTT; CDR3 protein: CASSVDTSTGELFF
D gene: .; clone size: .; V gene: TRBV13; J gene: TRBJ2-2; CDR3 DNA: TGTGCCAGCAGCTTCGGGGATGGGGAGCTGTTTTTT; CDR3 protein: CASSFGDGELFF
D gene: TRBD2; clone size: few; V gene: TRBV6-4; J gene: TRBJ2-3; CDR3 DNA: TGTGCCAGCAGTCCCCGAGCGGGAGGGTGGGATACGCAGTATTTT; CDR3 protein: CASSPRAGGWDTQYF
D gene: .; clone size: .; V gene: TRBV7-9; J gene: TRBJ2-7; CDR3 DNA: TGTGCCAGCAGCAATGAAATGAAAGAGCAGTACTTC; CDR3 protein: CASSNEMKEQYF
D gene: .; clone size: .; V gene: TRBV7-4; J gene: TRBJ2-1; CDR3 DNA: TGTGCCAGCAGCCCCATGTTGAGGGTAGGCAATGAGCAGTTCTTC; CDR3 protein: CASSPMLRVGNEQFF
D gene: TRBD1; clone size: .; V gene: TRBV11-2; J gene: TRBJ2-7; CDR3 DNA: TGTGCCAGCACTCCTTCGGGACAGCTCTACGAGCAGTACTTC; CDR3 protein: CASTPSGQLYEQYF
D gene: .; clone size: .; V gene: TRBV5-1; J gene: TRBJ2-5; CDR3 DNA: TGCGCCAGCAGCTTCTTGCAGGGGGAGACCCAGTACTTC; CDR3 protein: CASSFLQGETQYF
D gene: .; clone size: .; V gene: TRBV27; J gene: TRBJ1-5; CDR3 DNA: TGTGCCAGCAGTTTACTTAGCAATCAGCCCCAGCATTTT; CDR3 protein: CASSLLSNQPQHF
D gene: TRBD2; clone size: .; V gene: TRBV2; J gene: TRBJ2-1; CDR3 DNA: TGTGCCAGCAGAGAAAACGTAGCGGGCCAACCGTTCAATGAGCAGTTCTTC; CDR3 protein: CASRENVAGQPFNEQFF
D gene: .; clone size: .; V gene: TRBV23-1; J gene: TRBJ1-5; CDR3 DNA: TGCGCCAGCGGTATTGTGGGGGGCAATCAGCCCCAGCATTTT; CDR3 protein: CASGIVGGNQPQHF
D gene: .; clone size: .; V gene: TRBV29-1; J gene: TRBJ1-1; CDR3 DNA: TGCAGCGTTCAAGGACGAGCTGAAGCTTTCTTT; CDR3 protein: CSVQGRAEAFF
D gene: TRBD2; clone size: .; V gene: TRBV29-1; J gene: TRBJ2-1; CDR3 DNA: TGCAGCGGTGGGTATAGCGGGAGGGCCCAGTCGTCCAATGAGCAGTTCTTC; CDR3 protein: CSGGYSGRAQSSNEQFF
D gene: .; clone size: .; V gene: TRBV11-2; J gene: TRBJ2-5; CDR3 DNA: TGTGCCAGCAGCTCCCAAGACCCAATTGTGGGAGAGACCCAGTACTTC; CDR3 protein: CASSSQDPIVGETQYF
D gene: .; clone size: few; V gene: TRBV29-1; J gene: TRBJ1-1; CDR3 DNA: TGCAGCGTCAACCTCAGGTCAGGGGAGCAGAAGAAGGACACTGAAGCTTTCTTT; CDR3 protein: CSVNLRSGEQKKDTEAFF